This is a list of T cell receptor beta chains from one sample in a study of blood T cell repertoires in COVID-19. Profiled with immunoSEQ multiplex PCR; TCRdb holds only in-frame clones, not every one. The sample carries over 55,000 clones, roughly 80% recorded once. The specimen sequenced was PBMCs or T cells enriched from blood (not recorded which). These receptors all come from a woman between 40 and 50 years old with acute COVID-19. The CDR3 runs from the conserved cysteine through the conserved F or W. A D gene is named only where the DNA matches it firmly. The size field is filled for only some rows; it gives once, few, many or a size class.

DNA: TGTGCCAGCAGCTGGACAGTCGGCGGGGAGCTGTTTTTT
CDR3: CASSWTVGGELFF
V: TRBV7-2
D: .
size: once
J: TRBJ2-2

DNA: TGTGCCAGCAGCCAAGATCTAGGACTAGTACGCGAGCAGTACTTC
CDR3: CASSQDLGLVREQYF
V: TRBV3-1/TRBV3-2
D: TRBD2
size: .
J: TRBJ2-7

DNA: TGTGCCAGCAGTGACCGGGACAGGGGGCCGAATGAAGCTTTCTTT
CDR3: CASSDRDRGPNEAFF
V: TRBV6-1
D: TRBD1
size: .
J: TRBJ1-1

DNA: TGTGCCAGCAGCTCAACGCTGGGACAGGGAGCTTTCTTT
CDR3: CASSSTLGQGAFF
V: TRBV7-3
D: TRBD1
size: .
J: TRBJ1-1

DNA: TGTGCCAGCAGTTACCCAACCGGACTAGCGGGAATTTACAATGAGCAGTTCTTC
CDR3: CASSYPTGLAGIYNEQFF
V: TRBV6-2/TRBV6-3
D: TRBD2
size: .
J: TRBJ2-1

DNA: TGTGCCAGCAGCCGGGCCCGCAGCTCTGGAAACACCATATATTTT
CDR3: CASSRARSSGNTIYF
V: TRBV16
D: .
size: .
J: TRBJ1-3

DNA: TGTGCCAGCAGTCGGGCGGGCTCCTACAATGAGCAGTTCTTC
CDR3: CASSRAGSYNEQFF
V: TRBV6-5
D: .
size: .
J: TRBJ2-1

DNA: TGTGCCACCAGTGACCCCCGACAGGGGTACACAGATACGCAGTATTTT
CDR3: CATSDPRQGYTDTQYF
V: TRBV24-1
D: TRBD1
size: .
J: TRBJ2-3

DNA: TGCGCCAGCAGCCAAGAGTGGCGGGAGGCCGATGAGCAGTTCTTC
CDR3: CASSQEWREADEQFF
V: TRBV4-1
D: TRBD2
size: .
J: TRBJ2-1

DNA: TGTGCCAGCAAACAGGGTGGGAATGAGCAGTTCTTC
CDR3: CASKQGGNEQFF
V: TRBV7-9
D: .
size: once
J: TRBJ2-1

DNA: TGCGCCAGCAGCCGGGGGTCTGGGAGGGTGAACACTGAAGCTTTCTTT
CDR3: CASSRGSGRVNTEAFF
V: TRBV5-1
D: .
size: once
J: TRBJ1-1

DNA: TGTGCCAGCTCACGAGGTCTGTACCAAGAGACCCAGTACTTC
CDR3: CASSRGLYQETQYF
V: TRBV18
D: .
size: few
J: TRBJ2-5

DNA: TGCGCCAGCAGCCCGGGATTGGGACAGGGAAATTCACCCCTCCACTTT
CDR3: CASSPGLGQGNSPLHF
V: TRBV5-1
D: TRBD1
size: few
J: TRBJ1-6

DNA: TGTGCCAGCAGCCTCTTCACTAGCGGGCTTACCTACAATGAGCAGTTCTTC
CDR3: CASSLFTSGLTYNEQFF
V: TRBV3-1/TRBV3-2
D: TRBD2
size: .
J: TRBJ2-1

DNA: TGTGCCAGCAGCGTACGCACCGGGGAGCTGTTTTTT
CDR3: CASSVRTGELFF
V: TRBV9
D: .
size: few
J: TRBJ2-2